Listed here is a single TCR beta chain. Its antigen is unidentified. TCRdb passed the reads through MiXCR, listing each CDR3 protein once. Of tens of thousands of distinct CDR3 sequences listed, approximately 22% are singletons. The J segment lost 2 bases and the V segment lost 4 bases, leaving 10 bases of the junction unmatched. The CDR3 sequence is 15 residues long. CDR1 is DFQATT, CDR2 SNEGSKA, per germline (reference sequence). The sample is drawn from a study of lung T cells in sarcoidosis with Löfgren's syndrome. Points from the study as a whole: Versus controls, Löfgren's syndrome patients reportedly showed TRAV12-1 and TRBV2 as most expanded.

Input material: CD4+ T cells from PBMCs. This receptor was taken from a human donor with sarcoidosis (Löfgren's syndrome or another form), or a control subject (not recorded which). The chain is built from TRBV20-1 and TRBJ2-7, with 8 bases identical to TRBD1. In DNA form, the CDR3 reads TGCAGTGCTAAACCCAGGGGGCGATCCCCCTACGAGCAGTACTTC. It specifies CSAKPRGRSPYEQYF.